The 30 T cell receptor beta chains below come from one sample, sequenced in a study of blood T cell repertoires in COVID-19. The repertoire was sequenced with immunoSEQ multiplex PCR; TCRdb's copy has only in-frame clones and lacks some. This sample has approximately 150,000 clones; 87% occur once, and the top ten carry 5.5% to 7.5%. Sequencing input: peripheral blood. All receptors come from a man older than 75 with acute or convalescent COVID-19.

This chain uses TRBV5-8 with TRBJ2-3; 7 nucleotides agree with TRBD2. Per germline, CDR1 SGHTS and CDR2 YDEGEE. There are 15 residues in the CDR3. Trimming took 1 base from V and 1 from J; bases not matched to a gene: 3. The CDR3 coding sequence is TGTGCCAGCAGCTTGTTGGGGGGGGGCACAGATACGCAGTATTTT. Residues: CASSLLGGGTDTQYF.

The chain combines TRBV18 with TRBJ1-4; the match to TRBD1 covers 8 bases. Losses at the gene ends were 2 bases for V and 4 bases for J; bases not matched to a gene: 3. Germline CDR1 and CDR2: KGHSH and LQKENI. This CDR3 spans 15 amino acids. This CDR3 is CASSPTTGVNEKLFF. CDR3 bases: TGTGCCAGCTCACCAACGACAGGGGTTAATGAAAAACTGTTTTTT.

The chain recombines TRBV14 with TRBJ1-2, with 7 bases fitting TRBD1. With 4 bases clipped from V and 2 bases from J, the junction kept 4 bases outside the gene matches. CDR3 size: 14 residues. CDR1 is SGHDN and CDR2 is FVKESK in the germline V gene. Written as DNA, the CDR3 is TGTGCCAGCAGCCTCCTGGGACAGAACTATGGCTACACCTTC. Translating gives CASSLLGQNYGYTF.

The V call is TRBV7-2, the J call TRBJ1-1; D might be TRBD1 (6 bases). V lost 10 bases and J lost 1, with 13 bases in between. Germline assignment: CDR1 SGHTA and CDR2 FQGNSA. This CDR3 is 13 amino acids long. CDR3 DNA sequence: TGTGCCAACGCTGCACAGGGGAACACTGAAGCTTTCTTT. The encoded protein is CANAAQGNTEAFF. The full variable domain, in which reference TRBV7-2 and TRBJ1-1 provide the parts outside the CDR3, is GAGVSQSPSNKVTEKGKDVELRCDPISGHTALYWYRQSLGQGLEFLIYFQGNSAPDKSGLPSDRFSAERTGGSVSTLTIQRTQQEDSAVYLCANAAQGNTEAFFGQGTRLTVV.

The rearrangement joins TRBV4-1 to TRBJ1-2; 8 nucleotides align to TRBD1. The V gene end was trimmed by 3 bases and the J gene end by 7 bases; junction bases not matched to a gene: 7. The CDR3 extends over 14 amino acids. The V gene's germline CDR1 is MGHRA and CDR2 YSYEKL. CDR3 in amino acids: CASSHAGQGSGYTF. CDR3 nucleotides: TGCGCCAGCAGCCATGCCGGACAGGGAAGTGGCTACACCTTC.

V usage is TRBV10-1 and J usage is TRBJ2-1, with 7 bases that match TRBD2. From germline, CDR1 is WNHNN and CDR2 SYGVQD (reference sequence). This CDR3 comprises 17 residues. J gave up 3 bases and V 8 bases, and 16 bases lay outside the gene matches. CDR3 residues: CASPVRGLGTLYNEQFF. The CDR3 nucleotides read TGCGCCAGCCCCGTTAGAGGACTAGGGACTCTCTACAATGAGCAGTTCTTC.

This chain connects TRBV6-5 to TRBJ2-7; 10 nucleotides line up with TRBD1. The CDR3 spans 14 residues. From germline, CDR1 is MNHEY and CDR2 SVGAGI. J lost 4 bases, V lost 8 bases, and 8 bases had no gene match. Here the CDR3 reads CASSWTGGVYEQYF. As DNA, the CDR3 is TGTGCCAGCTCGTGGACAGGGGGTGTTTACGAGCAGTACTTC.

A note on this clone: Different DNA sequences within this sample yield the same CDR3. The chain is built from TRBV7-9 and TRBJ1-3; 9 bases align to TRBD1. J was trimmed by 0 bases and V by 3 bases; bases with no gene match: 6. Germline V gene data show CDR1 as SEHNR and CDR2 as FQNEAQ (reference sequence). The CDR3 sequence is 17 residues long. CDR3 residues: CASSFWDRVDSGNTIYF. CDR3 coding DNA: TGTGCCAGCAGCTTTTGGGACAGGGTCGACTCTGGAAACACCATATATTTT.

The chain joins TRBV7-6 to TRBJ1-3; D may be TRBD1 (6 bases). Germline V gives CDR1 SGHVS, CDR2 FNYEAQ. The CDR3 totals 16 residues. V gave up 0 bases and J gave up 3 bases, with 12 bases separating them. The DNA of the CDR3 is TGTGCCAGCAGCTTAGCATCTGGGACACTTGGAAACACCATATATTTT. Its protein product is CASSLASGTLGNTIYF.

This clone was counted between two and nine times. The chain uses TRBV7-9 and TRBJ2-6; TRBD2 might be the D (7 bases). Germline V gene lookup returns CDR1 SEHNR and CDR2 FQNEAQ (reference sequence). The CDR3 covers 17 residues. V was pared by 8 bases and J by 1 base, with 18 bases between. This chain's CDR3 is CASLRRGGWSGANVLTF. DNA for the CDR3: TGTGCCAGCTTACGGAGGGGGGGCTGGTCTGGGGCCAACGTCCTGACTTTC.

The V call is TRBV19, the J call TRBJ1-5; 8 bases line up with TRBD1. The CDR3 spans 15 residues. V lost 8 bases to trimming and J lost 5 bases; unmatched junction nucleotides: 11. Germline CDR1 is LNHDA and CDR2 is SQIVND (reference sequence). CDR3 residues: CASPRDRGIYQPQHF. CDR3 DNA: TGTGCCAGTCCGCGAGACAGGGGAATTTATCAGCCCCAGCATTTT.

The sample holds one count of this clone. As DNA, the CDR3 is TGTGCCAGTAAGCGACAGGGGGATATCAGCAATCAGCCCCAGCATTTT. Translating it yields CASKRQGDISNQPQHF. This chain uses TRBV19 with TRBJ1-5; 9 positions match TRBD1. Trimming took 7 bases from V and 1 from J; bases not matched to a gene: 8. The CDR3 has 16 amino acids. The germline CDR1 and CDR2 sequences are LNHDA and SQIVND (reference sequence).

The chain combines TRBV28 with TRBJ1-3, with D maybe TRBD1 (5 bases). The CDR3 loop spans 14 amino acids. Trimming removed 4 bases at V and 3 bases at J, with 10 bases between. CDR1 and CDR2 (germline): MDHEN, SYDVKM. In nucleotides, the CDR3 is TGTGCCAGCAGTTCTCAGGGAATTGGAAACACCATATATTTT. It translates to CASSSQGIGNTIYF.

V gene TRBV2 combines with J gene TRBJ1-2; 8 bases are a match to TRBD1. V was pared by 4 bases and J by 3 bases, with 13 bases of the junction left unmatched. This CDR3 comprises 17 residues. CDR1 is SNHLY, CDR2 FYNNEI, per germline. CDR3 nucleotides: TGTGCCAGCAGTGTCCGGGACAGGACGAGCGGCGACTATGGCTACACCTTC. This gives the protein CASSVRDRTSGDYGYTF.

The rearrangement joins TRBV2 to TRBJ1-1, with TRBD1 as a possible D gene (6 bases). The length of the CDR3 is 11 residues. CDR1 SNHLY and CDR2 FYNNEI come from the germline V gene. The V gene lost 5 bases and the J gene lost 8 bases, with 9 bases spanning the gap. Here the CDR3 reads CASSRTAEAFF. The CDR3 DNA is TGTGCCAGCAGTCGGACAGCCGAAGCTTTCTTT.

This chain uses TRBV15 with TRBJ1-3; possibly TRBD1 for D (6 bases). Germline-derived CDR1 and CDR2 are LNHNV and YYDKDF (reference sequence). This CDR3 has 17 residues. V was cut by 1 base and J by 0 bases, with 13 bases left in between. CDR3 DNA sequence: TGTGCCACCAGCAGAGGACAGGACGGCACCTCTGGAAACACCATATATTTT. Translation: CATSRGQDGTSGNTIYF.

This rearrangement joins TRBV10-3 to TRBJ2-1; D is possibly TRBD2 (6 bases). The CDR3 consists of 15 residues. Germline CDR1 is ENHRY and CDR2 is SYGVKD. Between the trimmed V and J ends, which lost 6 bases and 5 bases, there was a span of 17 bases. DNA of the CDR3: TGTGCCATCAGCGCCGGGACTCCGCCCGACAATGAGCAGTTCTTC. Encoded protein: CAISAGTPPDNEQFF.

In DNA form, the CDR3 reads TGTGCCAGCAGGGGACAGGGGACAACTAATGAAAAACTGTTTTTT. Amino acid sequence: CASRGQGTTNEKLFF. The V call is TRBV6-5, the J call TRBJ1-4; 10 positions agree with TRBD1. The CDR3 is 15 amino acids. Per germline, CDR1 MNHEY and CDR2 SVGAGI. The V gene end was trimmed by 6 bases and the J gene end by 0 bases; junction bases not matched to a gene: 1.

The chain recombines TRBV5-8 with TRBJ1-5; no definite D call. Germline V gives CDR1 SGHTS, CDR2 YDEGEE. Trimming took off 4 bases at V and 0 bases at J, with 5 bases between the two ends. CDR3 size: 13 residues. CDR3 DNA: TGTGCCAGCAGCCGCGATAGCAATCAGCCCCAGCATTTT. Encoded protein: CASSRDSNQPQHF.

The V call is TRBV6-5, the J call TRBJ2-1, with D possibly being TRBD1 (5 bases). CDR3 length equals 14 residues. CDR1 MNHEY and CDR2 SVGAGI come from the germline V gene. V lost 11 bases to trimming and J lost 1 base, with 15 bases between them. The chain's CDR3 is CAHSQGKSYNEQFF. The CDR3 bases are TGTGCCCACAGTCAGGGAAAATCCTACAATGAGCAGTTCTTC.

The J gene is TRBJ2-7, the V gene TRBV9, with TRBD2 identical over 7 bases. The CDR3 spans 14 residues. The germline V gene encodes CDR1 SGDLS and CDR2 YYNGEE. With V trimmed by 4 bases and J by 5 bases, 9 bases remained unmatched. CDR3 loop: CASSHGLESHEQYF. The CDR3 bases are TGTGCCAGCAGCCACGGACTAGAGTCCCACGAGCAGTACTTC.

CDR3 in DNA: TGTGCCAGCAGCCCCCGCCCCAGGAAGAACACCGGGGAGCTGTTTTTT. It specifies CASSPRPRKNTGELFF. J is TRBJ2-2 and V is TRBV21-1; the table names TRBD1, a call not compared with the DNA. TRBV21-1 is labeled a pseudogene. The CDR3 is 16 residues long.

This clone is medium-sized (0.01 to 0.1%). This specimen includes other DNA sequences encoding the same CDR3. The rearrangement uses TRBV10-2 and TRBJ2-3; D is undetermined. With 0 bases removed from V and 2 bases from J, the gap between germline ends came to 9 bases. CDR1 is WSHSY, CDR2 SAAADI, per germline. This CDR3 has 15 residues. The CDR3 coding sequence is TGCGCCAGCAGTGAGTCGCCAGTTTCCACAGATACGCAGTATTTT. Translated, it gives CASSESPVSTDTQYF.

A few counts support this clone. The CDR3: CASSSTTTNYEQYF. The CDR3 DNA is TGTGCCAGCAGCTCGACTACGACTAACTACGAGCAGTACTTC. The rearrangement links TRBV28 to TRBJ2-7; D is possibly TRBD2 (5 bases). The V gene's germline CDR1 is MDHEN and CDR2 SYDVKM. This CDR3 is built from 14 residues. Trimming took 6 bases from V and 3 from J, leaving 15 bases between them. Combining the CDR3 with reference TRBV28 and TRBJ2-7 gives the whole variable domain DVKVTQSSRYLVKRTGEKVFLECVQDMDHENMFWYRQDPGLGLRLIYFSYDVKMKEKGDIPEGYSVSREKKERFSLILESASTNQTSMYLCASSSTTTNYEQYFGPGTRLTVT.

The chain couples TRBV7-2 to TRBJ2-4, with no clear D. The V end lost 1 base, the J end lost 0 bases, and 10 bases lay between the germline ends. The germline gives CDR1 SGHTA, CDR2 FQGNSA. The CDR3 runs to 16 residues. Written as DNA, the CDR3 is TGTGCCAGCAGCTTAGAAGTTGGCATAGCCAAAAACATTCAGTACTTC. Translated: CASSLEVGIAKNIQYF.

This clone was counted a few times. This chain uses TRBV28 with TRBJ1-1; D remains ambiguous. V lost 5 bases and J 11 bases, leaving 15 bases between the germline ends. The CDR3 contains 12 residues. Germline V gene sequence: CDR1 MDHEN, CDR2 SYDVKM. CDR3 in amino acids: CASSPLLSQAFF. CDR3 sequence (DNA): TGTGCCAGCAGTCCCCTCTTAAGTCAGGCTTTCTTT.

This chain uses TRBV5-1 with TRBJ1-4, with D possibly being TRBD1 (6 bases). CDR1 is SGHRS, CDR2 YFSETQ, per germline. The CDR3 is 14 residues long. V lost 4 bases and J 7 bases, leaving 14 bases between the germline ends. The CDR3 sequence: CASSQGSFGEKLFF. The CDR3 nucleotides read TGCGCCAGCAGCCAGGGGTCGTTTGGTGAAAAACTGTTTTTT.

V is TRBV28 and J is TRBJ1-1; TRBD1 aligns across 7 bases. The CDR3 extends over 15 amino acids. J lost 0 bases, V lost 5 bases, and 6 bases had no gene match. CDR1 and CDR2 from the germline V gene are MDHEN and SYDVKM. CDR3 sequence: CASSKRTGMNTEAFF. CDR3 DNA: TGTGCCAGCAGTAAAAGGACAGGAATGAACACTGAAGCTTTCTTT.

The DNA for the CDR3 is TGTGCCAGCATCGGACTAGCGGGAACAAATGAGCAGTTCTTC. Translating gives CASIGLAGTNEQFF. The chain carries TRBV27 and TRBJ2-1, with 12 bases that match TRBD2. This CDR3 region has 14 residues. V trimming: 7 bases; J trimming: 7 bases; junction bases outside the gene matches: 5. Germline CDR1 and CDR2: MNHEY and SMNVEV (reference sequence).

This clone is labeled medium-sized. The CDR3 protein is CASSESYYGYTF. CDR3 coding DNA: TGTGCCAGCAGTGAGTCCTACTATGGCTACACCTTC. The chain is built from TRBV2 and TRBJ1-2; no definite D call. Germline V gene sequence: CDR1 SNHLY, CDR2 FYNNEI. With 3 bases removed from V and 3 bases from J, the gap between germline ends came to 5 bases. This CDR3 spans 12 amino acids.